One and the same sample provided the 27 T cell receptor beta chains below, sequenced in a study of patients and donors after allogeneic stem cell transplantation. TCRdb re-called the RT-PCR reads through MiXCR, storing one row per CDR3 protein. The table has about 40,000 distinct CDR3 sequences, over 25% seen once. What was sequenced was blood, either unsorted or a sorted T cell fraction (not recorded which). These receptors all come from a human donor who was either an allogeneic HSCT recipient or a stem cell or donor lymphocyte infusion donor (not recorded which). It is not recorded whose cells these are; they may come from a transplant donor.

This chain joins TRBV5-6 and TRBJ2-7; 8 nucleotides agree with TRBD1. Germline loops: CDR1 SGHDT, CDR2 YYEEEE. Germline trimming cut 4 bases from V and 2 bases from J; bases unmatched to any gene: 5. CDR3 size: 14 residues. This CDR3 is CASSAPDRAYEQYF. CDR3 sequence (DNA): TGTGCCAGCAGCGCTCCGGACAGGGCCTACGAGCAGTACTTC.

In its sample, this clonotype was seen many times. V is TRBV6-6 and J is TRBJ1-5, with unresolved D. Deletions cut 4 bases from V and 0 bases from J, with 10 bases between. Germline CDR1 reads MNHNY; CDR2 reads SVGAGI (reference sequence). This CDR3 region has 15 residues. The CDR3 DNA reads TGTGCCAGCAGTTCACTCGGTCCTAGCAATCAGCCCCAGCATTTT. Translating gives CASSSLGPSNQPQHF.

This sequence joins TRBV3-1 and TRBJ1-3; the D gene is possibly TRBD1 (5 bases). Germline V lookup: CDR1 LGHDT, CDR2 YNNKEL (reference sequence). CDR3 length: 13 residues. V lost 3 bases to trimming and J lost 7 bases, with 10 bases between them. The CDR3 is CASSQPGTNTIYF. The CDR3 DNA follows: TGTGCCAGCAGCCAGCCCGGGACCAACACCATATATTTT.

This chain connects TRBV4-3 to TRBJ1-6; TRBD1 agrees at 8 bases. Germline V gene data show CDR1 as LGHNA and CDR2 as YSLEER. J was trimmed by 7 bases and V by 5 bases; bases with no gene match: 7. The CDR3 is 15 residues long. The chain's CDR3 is CASSVWDRRNSPLHF. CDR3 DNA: TGCGCCAGCAGCGTGTGGGACAGGAGGAATTCACCCCTCCACTTT.

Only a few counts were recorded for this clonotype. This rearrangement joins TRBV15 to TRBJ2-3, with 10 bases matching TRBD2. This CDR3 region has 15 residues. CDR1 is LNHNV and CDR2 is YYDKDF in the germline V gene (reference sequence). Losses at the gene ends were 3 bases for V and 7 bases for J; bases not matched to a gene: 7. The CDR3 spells CATSSFQREGHTQYF. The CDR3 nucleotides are TGTGCCACCAGCAGTTTTCAGCGGGAGGGGCATACGCAGTATTTT.

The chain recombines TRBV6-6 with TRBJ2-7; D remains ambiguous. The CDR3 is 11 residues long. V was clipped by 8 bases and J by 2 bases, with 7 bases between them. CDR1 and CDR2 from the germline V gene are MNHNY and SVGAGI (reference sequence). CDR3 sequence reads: CASRLAYEQYF. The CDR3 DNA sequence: TGTGCCAGCCGGCTAGCCTACGAGCAGTACTTC.

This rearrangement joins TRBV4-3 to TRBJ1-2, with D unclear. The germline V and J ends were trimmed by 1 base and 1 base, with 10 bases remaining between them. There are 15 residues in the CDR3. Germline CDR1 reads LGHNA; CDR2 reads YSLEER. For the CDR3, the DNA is TGCGCCAGCAGCCAAGGGCAAAAATATAACTATGGCTACACCTTC. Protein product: CASSQGQKYNYGYTF.

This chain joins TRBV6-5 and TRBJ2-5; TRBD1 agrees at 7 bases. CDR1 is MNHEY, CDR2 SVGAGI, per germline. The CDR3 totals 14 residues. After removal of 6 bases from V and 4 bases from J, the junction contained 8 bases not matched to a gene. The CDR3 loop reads CASSHGDRAETQYF. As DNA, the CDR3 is TGTGCCAGCAGCCACGGAGACAGGGCAGAGACCCAGTACTTC.

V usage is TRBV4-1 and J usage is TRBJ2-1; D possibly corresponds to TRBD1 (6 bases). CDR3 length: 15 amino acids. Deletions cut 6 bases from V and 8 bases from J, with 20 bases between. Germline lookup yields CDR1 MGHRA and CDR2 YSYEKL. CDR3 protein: CASRPGLTGYDEQFF. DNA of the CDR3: TGCGCCAGCAGGCCCGGTCTTACAGGGTACGATGAGCAGTTCTTC.

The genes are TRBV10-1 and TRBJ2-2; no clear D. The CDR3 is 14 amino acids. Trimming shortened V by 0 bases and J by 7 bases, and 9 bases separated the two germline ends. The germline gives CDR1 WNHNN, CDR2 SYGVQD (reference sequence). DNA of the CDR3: TGCGCCAGCAGTGAGTCGATCTTGAGCGGGGAGCTGTTTTTT. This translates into CASSESILSGELFF.

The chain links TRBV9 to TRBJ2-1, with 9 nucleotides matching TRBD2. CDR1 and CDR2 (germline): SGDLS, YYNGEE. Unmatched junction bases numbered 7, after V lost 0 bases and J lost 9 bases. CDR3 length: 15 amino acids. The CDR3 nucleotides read TGTGCCAGCAGCGTAGAGGGTAGCGGGAGAATTGAGCAGTTCTTC. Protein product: CASSVEGSGRIEQFF.

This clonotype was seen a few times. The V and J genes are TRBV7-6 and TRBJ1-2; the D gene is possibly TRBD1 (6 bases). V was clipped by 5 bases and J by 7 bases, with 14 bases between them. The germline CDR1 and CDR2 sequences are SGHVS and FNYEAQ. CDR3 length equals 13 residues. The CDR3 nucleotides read TGTGCCAGCAGCCTAGGGGGGAAGGCTGGCTACACCTTC. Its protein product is CASSLGGKAGYTF.

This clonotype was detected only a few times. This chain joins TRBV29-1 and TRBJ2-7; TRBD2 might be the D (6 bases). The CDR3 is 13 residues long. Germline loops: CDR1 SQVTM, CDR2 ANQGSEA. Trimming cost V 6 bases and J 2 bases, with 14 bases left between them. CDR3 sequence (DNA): TGCAGCGTGCAGCAACAGCGGGCCTACGAGCAGTACTTC. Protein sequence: CSVQQQRAYEQYF.

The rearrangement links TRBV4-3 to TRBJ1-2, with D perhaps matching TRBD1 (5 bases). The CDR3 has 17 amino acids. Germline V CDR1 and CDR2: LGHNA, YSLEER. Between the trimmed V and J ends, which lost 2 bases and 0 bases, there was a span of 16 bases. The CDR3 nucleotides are TGCGCCAGCAGCCAATTCGTACAGGCCGCAACTAACTATGGCTACACCTTC. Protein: CASSQFVQAATNYGYTF.

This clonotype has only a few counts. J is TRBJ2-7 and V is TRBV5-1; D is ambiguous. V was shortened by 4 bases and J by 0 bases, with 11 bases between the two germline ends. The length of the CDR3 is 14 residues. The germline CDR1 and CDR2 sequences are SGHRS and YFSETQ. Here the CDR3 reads CASSPVGGSYEQYF. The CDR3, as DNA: TGCGCCAGCAGCCCCGTCGGCGGCTCCTACGAGCAGTACTTC.

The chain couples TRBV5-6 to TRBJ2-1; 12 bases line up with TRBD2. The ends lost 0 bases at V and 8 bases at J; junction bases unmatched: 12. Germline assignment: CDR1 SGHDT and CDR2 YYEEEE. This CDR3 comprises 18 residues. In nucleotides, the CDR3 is TGTGCCAGCAGCTTGGCGGTGACTAGCGGGAGCTTCGCCGATGAGCAGTTCTTC. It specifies CASSLAVTSGSFADEQFF.

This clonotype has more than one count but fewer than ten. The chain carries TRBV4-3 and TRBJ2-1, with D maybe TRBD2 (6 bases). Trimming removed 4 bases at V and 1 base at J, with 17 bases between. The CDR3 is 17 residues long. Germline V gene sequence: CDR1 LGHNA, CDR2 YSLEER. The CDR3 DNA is TGCGCCAGCAGCCCGAAAGGATGGCTAGCGTCCTACAATGAGCAGTTCTTC. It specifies CASSPKGWLASYNEQFF.

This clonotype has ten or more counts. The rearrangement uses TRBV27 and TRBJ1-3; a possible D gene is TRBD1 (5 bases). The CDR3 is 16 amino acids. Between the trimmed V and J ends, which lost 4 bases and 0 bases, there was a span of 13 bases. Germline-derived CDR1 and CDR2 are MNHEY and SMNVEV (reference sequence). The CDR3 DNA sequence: TGTGCCAGCAGTTCGGGGGACCGGACCTCTGGAAACACCATATATTTT. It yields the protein CASSSGDRTSGNTIYF.

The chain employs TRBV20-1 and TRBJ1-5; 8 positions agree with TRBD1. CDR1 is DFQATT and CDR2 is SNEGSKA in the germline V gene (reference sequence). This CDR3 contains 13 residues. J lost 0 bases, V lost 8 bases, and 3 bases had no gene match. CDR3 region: CSQGAHSNQPQHF. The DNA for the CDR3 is TGCAGTCAGGGGGCGCATAGCAATCAGCCCCAGCATTTT.

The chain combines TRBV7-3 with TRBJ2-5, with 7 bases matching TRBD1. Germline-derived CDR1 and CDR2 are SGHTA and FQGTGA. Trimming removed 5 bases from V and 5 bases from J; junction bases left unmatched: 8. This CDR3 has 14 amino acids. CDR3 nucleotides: TGTGCCAGCAGCCTATCCCAGACAGGGGAGACCCAGTACTTC. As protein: CASSLSQTGETQYF.

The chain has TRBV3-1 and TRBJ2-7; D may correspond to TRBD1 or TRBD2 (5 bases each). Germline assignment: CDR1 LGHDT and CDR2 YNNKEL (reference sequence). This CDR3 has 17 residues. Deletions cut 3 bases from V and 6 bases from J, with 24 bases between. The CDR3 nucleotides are TGTGCCAGCAGCCACCCCCAAGGGACCCCAGAGCTTCCCGAGCAGTACTTC. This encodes CASSHPQGTPELPEQYF.

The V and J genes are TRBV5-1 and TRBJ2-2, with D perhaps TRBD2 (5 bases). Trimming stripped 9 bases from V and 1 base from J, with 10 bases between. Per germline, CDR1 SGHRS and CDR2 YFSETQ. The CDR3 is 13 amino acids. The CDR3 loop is CATFSGNTGELFF. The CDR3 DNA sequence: TGCGCCACCTTCAGCGGGAACACCGGGGAGCTGTTTTTT.

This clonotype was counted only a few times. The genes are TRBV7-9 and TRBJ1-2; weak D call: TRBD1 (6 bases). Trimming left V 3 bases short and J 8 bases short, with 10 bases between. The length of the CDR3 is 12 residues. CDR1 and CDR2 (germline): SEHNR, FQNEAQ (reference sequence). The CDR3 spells CASSFDRTGYTF. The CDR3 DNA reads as TGTGCCAGCAGCTTTGACAGGACGGGCTACACCTTC.

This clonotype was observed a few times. The CDR3 region has the DNA TGTGCCAGCAGAGAGGGGGCGCAGCGGGTTTTCTCCTACAATGAGCAGTTCTTC. Translated: CASREGAQRVFSYNEQFF. The gene calls are TRBV28 and TRBJ2-1, with D maybe TRBD1 (7 bases). The germline V gene encodes CDR1 MDHEN and CDR2 SYDVKM. Trimming stripped 6 bases from V and 0 bases from J, with 21 bases between. The CDR3 totals 18 residues.

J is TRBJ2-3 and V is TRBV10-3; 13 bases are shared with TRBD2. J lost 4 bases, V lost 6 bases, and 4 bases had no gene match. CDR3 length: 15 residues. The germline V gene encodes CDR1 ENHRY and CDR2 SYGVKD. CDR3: CAIRTSGRQADTQYF. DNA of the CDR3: TGTGCCATCAGGACTAGCGGGAGGCAGGCAGATACGCAGTATTTT.

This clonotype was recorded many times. The CDR3 sequence is CSARSGTGETNEKLFF. The DNA of the CDR3 is TGCAGTGCTAGATCCGGGACAGGGGAAACTAATGAAAAACTGTTTTTT. V is TRBV20-1 and J is TRBJ1-4; 10 bases match TRBD1. With V trimmed by 2 bases and J by 1 base, 4 bases remained unmatched. Germline V gene lookup returns CDR1 DFQATT and CDR2 SNEGSKA (reference sequence). The CDR3 is 16 residues long.

DNA of the CDR3: TGCAGTGCTAGAGGACACGGGAGGGCCGACTACGAGCAGTACTTC. Encoded protein: CSARGHGRADYEQYF. The rearrangement uses TRBV20-1 and TRBJ2-7, with 8 positions matching TRBD2. Per the germline V gene, CDR1 is DFQATT and CDR2 is SNEGSKA (reference sequence). The CDR3 loop spans 15 amino acids. Unmatched junction bases numbered 8, after V lost 1 base and J lost 3 bases.